The 10 T cell receptor beta chains given below trace back to one sample, sequenced in a study of T cell repertoires in cytomegalovirus infection. TCRdb re-called the reads with MiXCR, one entry per CDR3 protein. Here the sample spans 700,000 to 900,000 distinct CDR3 sequences, under 35% being singletons. Antigens for these TCRs are unknown. The sample here was cultured CD8+ T cells from PBMCs, taken from culture after CMV antigen stimulation. These receptors originate from a human donor in good health (CMV status not recorded). Some clones in this sample may be carry-over from other donors' samples.

This clonotype showed up just a few times. V and J are TRBV6-1 and TRBJ1-2, with D possibly TRBD1 on 6 matching bases. CDR1 and CDR2 (germline): MNHNS, SASEGT. The CDR3 runs 13 residues. The V gene lost 6 bases and the J gene lost 6 bases, with 14 bases spanning the gap. The CDR3: CASSPGEKDGYTF. The CDR3 DNA follows: TGTGCCAGCAGCCCAGGGGAAAAAGATGGCTACACCTTC.

This clonotype was seen a single time. The gene calls are TRBV15 and TRBJ2-1, with D unresolved. Trimming left V 3 bases short and J 5 bases short, with 8 bases between. This CDR3 comprises 13 residues. CDR1 is LNHNV and CDR2 is YYDKDF in the germline V gene (reference sequence). The CDR3 loop reads CATSSTLHNEQFF. The CDR3 DNA is TGTGCCACCAGCAGCACCCTCCACAATGAGCAGTTCTTC.

A single count supports this clonotype. The chain uses TRBV29-1 and TRBJ2-1, with D maybe TRBD2 (6 bases). Trimming removed 1 base from V and 0 bases from J, with 13 bases in between. The CDR3 has 16 amino acids. Germline V gene lookup returns CDR1 SQVTM and CDR2 ANQGSEA. DNA for the CDR3: TGCAGCGTTGAAGGGTGGGGGGAAGGCTCCTACAATGAGCAGTTCTTC. It is translated as CSVEGWGEGSYNEQFF.

This clonotype was detected a few times. This chain links TRBV15 with TRBJ1-1; D unclear. V lost 0 bases to trimming and J lost 3 bases, with 11 bases between them. Germline CDR1 LNHNV, CDR2 YYDKDF (reference sequence). The CDR3 is made up of 15 amino acids. The CDR3 DNA reads as TGTGCCACCAGCAGAGATAGTGGTGGGGACACTGAAGCTTTCTTT. This encodes CATSRDSGGDTEAFF.

This chain uses TRBV10-3 with TRBJ2-7; D perhaps matches TRBD1 (5 bases). V shed 3 bases and J shed 7 bases, with 13 bases lying between them. The CDR3 covers 13 residues. Germline V lookup: CDR1 ENHRY, CDR2 SYGVKD. The CDR3 region is CAISDSQGREQYF. The CDR3 DNA sequence: TGTGCCATCAGTGACAGCCAGGGCAGGGAGCAGTACTTC.

At least ten counts were recorded for this clonotype. This chain uses TRBV7-8 with TRBJ2-1, with D possibly matching TRBD1 (5 bases). With 8 bases removed from V and 3 bases from J, the gap between germline ends came to 14 bases. Germline CDR1 SGHVS, CDR2 FQNEAQ. The CDR3 is 14 residues long. In DNA, the CDR3 is TGTGCCAGCCTCAAGTCTACAGGCTACAATGAGCAGTTCTTC. Translation: CASLKSTGYNEQFF.

V and J are TRBV7-2 and TRBJ1-6; 9 positions agree with TRBD1. Germline assignment: CDR1 SGHTA and CDR2 FQGNSA. CDR3 length: 16 residues. After removal of 5 bases from V and 2 bases from J, the junction contained 4 bases not matched to a gene. In nucleotides, the CDR3 is TGTGCCAGCAGCGAAGGGGACAGGGCCTATAATTCACCCCTCCACTTT. As protein: CASSEGDRAYNSPLHF.

There are a few counts of this clonotype. The chain couples TRBV29-1 to TRBJ2-3; 11 nucleotides agree with TRBD2. Losses at the gene ends were 4 bases for V and 6 bases for J; bases not matched to a gene: 6. The CDR3 contains 14 residues. From germline, CDR1 is SQVTM and CDR2 ANQGSEA. The chain's CDR3 is CSVVLAGEADTQYF. The DNA of the CDR3 is TGCAGCGTTGTACTAGCGGGGGAGGCGGATACGCAGTATTTT.

The chain links TRBV5-1 to TRBJ2-2; 8 bases are shared with TRBD1. Germline V CDR1 and CDR2: SGHRS, YFSETQ. The CDR3 consists of 16 residues. The trim removed 4 bases at V and 0 bases at J, leaving 5 bases unmatched. As DNA, the CDR3 is TGCGCCAGCAGCGTAACAGGGGGTCCGAACACCGGGGAGCTGTTTTTT. Protein sequence: CASSVTGGPNTGELFF.

The chain uses TRBV12-5 and TRBJ2-2; 10 bases match TRBD1. CDR1 LGHNT and CDR2 FRNRAP come from the germline V gene. The CDR3 sequence is 20 residues long. Trimming removed 7 bases from V and 3 bases from J; junction bases left unmatched: 20. In nucleotides, the CDR3 is TGTGCTAGTGTCTTTACGACAGGGGGCGCTTCAGTAACCCACACCGGGGAGCTGTTTTTT. Translating gives CASVFTTGGASVTHTGELFF.